The rows below give T cell receptor beta chains drawn from one sample of a study of siplizumab effects on memory and regulatory T cells. Sequencing was performed with immunoSEQ multiplex PCR; in TCRdb, only in-frame clones are kept and a portion is missing. Of some 88,000 clones listed, 85% to 90% were seen once; the top ten hold 15%. The sample taken for sequencing was CD4+ T cells sorted from blood. The receptors stem from a human donor in good health. Each CDR3 is given with its conserved first and last residue. A D gene is named only where the DNA matches it firmly. Rows may omit the clone size; those that give it use once, few, many or a size class.

d_call: .; clone_size: .; v_call: TRBV11-1; cdr3_length: 13; j_call: TRBJ1-1; cdr3_aa: CASSLLSAASAFF; cdr3_nt: TGTGCCAGCAGCTTACTCTCGGCAGCGAGTGCTTTCTTT
d_call: TRBD1; clone_size: .; v_call: TRBV5-1; cdr3_length: 15; j_call: TRBJ1-4; cdr3_aa: CASSPGTGTFEKLFF; cdr3_nt: TGCGCCAGCAGCCCCGGGACAGGCACTTTTGAAAAACTGTTTTTT
d_call: .; clone_size: .; v_call: TRBV18; cdr3_length: 12; j_call: TRBJ1-4; cdr3_aa: CATSTTPEKLFF; cdr3_nt: TGTGCCACCTCGACTACTCCCGAAAAACTGTTTTTT
d_call: TRBD1; clone_size: .; v_call: TRBV6-1; cdr3_length: 15; j_call: TRBJ2-1; cdr3_aa: CASSSDRLPYNEQFF; cdr3_nt: TGTGCCAGCAGTTCGGACAGGCTCCCCTACAATGAGCAGTTCTTC
d_call: TRBD2; clone_size: .; v_call: TRBV5-1; cdr3_length: 15; j_call: TRBJ2-1; cdr3_aa: CASSYGLVSNNEQFF; cdr3_nt: TGCGCCAGCAGCTACGGACTAGTTTCGAACAATGAGCAGTTCTTC
d_call: TRBD1; clone_size: .; v_call: TRBV9; cdr3_length: 16; j_call: TRBJ1-1; cdr3_aa: CASSVLPGQGVTEAFF; cdr3_nt: TGTGCCAGCAGCGTACTCCCTGGACAGGGGGTCACTGAAGCTTTCTTT
d_call: TRBD2; clone_size: .; v_call: TRBV7-3; cdr3_length: 15; j_call: TRBJ2-1; cdr3_aa: CASSLRTSGTNEQFF; cdr3_nt: TGTGCCAGCAGCTTAAGGACTAGCGGGACCAATGAGCAGTTCTTC
d_call: .; clone_size: once; v_call: TRBV4-1; cdr3_length: 13; j_call: TRBJ2-5; cdr3_aa: CASSRVVGETQYF; cdr3_nt: TGCGCCAGCAGCCGTGTCGTTGGTGAGACCCAGTACTTC
d_call: TRBD1; clone_size: once; v_call: TRBV5-1; cdr3_length: 15; j_call: TRBJ2-2; cdr3_aa: CASSVQGVDTGELFF; cdr3_nt: TGCGCCAGCAGCGTACAGGGGGTAGACACCGGGGAGCTGTTTTTT
d_call: .; clone_size: few; v_call: TRBV10-3; cdr3_length: 12; j_call: TRBJ2-7; cdr3_aa: CAIRDPAWQQYF; cdr3_nt: TGTGCCATCAGGGACCCGGCCTGGCAGCAGTACTTC
d_call: .; clone_size: few; v_call: TRBV30; cdr3_length: 13; j_call: TRBJ1-1; cdr3_aa: CAWRAGRNTEAFF; cdr3_nt: TGTGCCTGGAGGGCCGGGAGGAACACTGAAGCTTTCTTT
d_call: .; clone_size: .; v_call: TRBV5-1; cdr3_length: 13; j_call: TRBJ2-7; cdr3_aa: CASRPYNSYEQYF; cdr3_nt: TGCGCCAGCAGGCCCTACAATTCCTACGAGCAGTACTTC
d_call: TRBD2; clone_size: .; v_call: TRBV5-4; cdr3_length: 13; j_call: TRBJ2-1; cdr3_aa: CASSIWTSREQFF; cdr3_nt: TGTGCCAGCAGCATATGGACTAGCCGGGAGCAGTTCTTC
d_call: .; clone_size: .; v_call: TRBV19; cdr3_length: 12; j_call: TRBJ2-7; cdr3_aa: CASGTGSSEQYF; cdr3_nt: TGTGCCAGTGGTACAGGGTCCAGCGAGCAGTACTTC
d_call: .; clone_size: .; v_call: TRBV19; cdr3_length: 13; j_call: TRBJ1-1; cdr3_aa: CASSSGVGTEAFF; cdr3_nt: TGTGCCAGTAGTTCGGGAGTTGGCACTGAAGCTTTCTTT
d_call: TRBD1; clone_size: .; v_call: TRBV5-1; cdr3_length: 14; j_call: TRBJ1-4; cdr3_aa: CASRERTGGEKLFF; cdr3_nt: TGCGCCAGCAGGGAAAGGACAGGGGGTGAAAAACTGTTTTTT
d_call: .; clone_size: .; v_call: TRBV4-1; cdr3_length: 16; j_call: TRBJ1-5; cdr3_aa: CASSQGTGTFYQPQHF; cdr3_nt: TGCGCCAGCAGCCAAGGCACAGGGACTTTTTATCAGCCCCAGCATTTT
d_call: .; clone_size: few; v_call: TRBV5-5; cdr3_length: 15; j_call: TRBJ2-2; cdr3_aa: CASSPVGGTAGELFF; cdr3_nt: TGTGCCAGCAGCCCAGTGGGCGGGACTGCCGGGGAGCTGTTTTTT
d_call: TRBD2; clone_size: .; v_call: TRBV4-2; cdr3_length: 18; j_call: TRBJ2-1; cdr3_aa: CASSQESLLAGKILSQFF; cdr3_nt: TGTGCCAGCAGCCAAGAAAGTTTACTAGCGGGTAAAATTTTGTCGCAGTTCTTC
d_call: .; clone_size: .; v_call: TRBV7-9; cdr3_length: 13; j_call: TRBJ2-7; cdr3_aa: CASSPSELYEQYF; cdr3_nt: TGTGCCAGCAGCCCATCCGAACTCTACGAGCAGTACTTC
d_call: TRBD1; clone_size: .; v_call: TRBV30; cdr3_length: 14; j_call: TRBJ1-5; cdr3_aa: CAWSGDSSNQPQHF; cdr3_nt: TGTGCCTGGAGCGGGGACAGCAGCAATCAGCCCCAGCATTTT
d_call: .; clone_size: .; v_call: TRBV30; cdr3_length: 14; j_call: TRBJ2-2; cdr3_aa: CAWSVVFVEGELFF; cdr3_nt: TGTGCCTGGAGTGTGGTATTCGTAGAAGGGGAGCTGTTTTTT
d_call: TRBD1; clone_size: .; v_call: TRBV19; cdr3_length: 15; j_call: TRBJ2-7; cdr3_aa: CASSGGQGPSYEQYF; cdr3_nt: TGTGCCAGTAGCGGCGGACAGGGACCCTCCTACGAGCAGTACTTC
d_call: .; clone_size: .; v_call: TRBV11-2; cdr3_length: 15; j_call: TRBJ2-7; cdr3_aa: CASSFLAEGLYEQYF; cdr3_nt: TGTGCCAGCAGCTTCTTGGCTGAAGGACTCTACGAGCAGTACTTC
d_call: .; clone_size: .; v_call: TRBV18; cdr3_length: 15; j_call: TRBJ2-6; cdr3_aa: CASSQQGSGANVLTF; cdr3_nt: TGTGCCAGCTCACAGCAGGGTTCTGGGGCCAACGTCCTGACTTTC
d_call: TRBD2; clone_size: .; v_call: TRBV6-5; cdr3_length: 14; j_call: TRBJ2-7; cdr3_aa: CASATSGRNYEQYF; cdr3_nt: TGTGCCAGCGCCACTAGCGGGAGGAACTACGAGCAGTACTTC
d_call: TRBD1; clone_size: .; v_call: TRBV6-6; cdr3_length: 16; j_call: TRBJ2-3; cdr3_aa: CASTRDSMIRTDTQYF; cdr3_nt: TGTGCCAGCACCAGGGACAGTATGATTCGCACAGATACGCAGTATTTT
d_call: TRBD1; clone_size: .; v_call: TRBV29-1; cdr3_length: 13; j_call: TRBJ2-1; cdr3_aa: CSAGTGSYNEQFF; cdr3_nt: TGCAGCGCCGGGACAGGGTCTTACAATGAGCAGTTCTTC
d_call: TRBD2; clone_size: .; v_call: TRBV2; cdr3_length: 15; j_call: TRBJ2-1; cdr3_aa: CASSGGLASDNEQFF; cdr3_nt: TGTGCCAGCAGTGGGGGACTAGCGAGCGACAATGAGCAGTTCTTC
d_call: TRBD1; clone_size: .; v_call: TRBV5-4; cdr3_length: 15; j_call: TRBJ1-2; cdr3_aa: CASSRPGTGKEGYTF; cdr3_nt: TGTGCCAGCAGCCGTCCCGGGACAGGGAAAGAAGGCTACACCTTC
d_call: TRBD2; clone_size: .; v_call: TRBV19; cdr3_length: 15; j_call: TRBJ2-2; cdr3_aa: CASSIPLAGSGELFF; cdr3_nt: TGTGCCAGTAGTATCCCCCTAGCGGGATCCGGGGAGCTGTTTTTT
d_call: .; clone_size: few; v_call: TRBV15; cdr3_length: 14; j_call: TRBJ1-1; cdr3_aa: CATSREGRESEAFF; cdr3_nt: TGTGCCACCAGCAGAGAAGGTAGGGAGTCTGAAGCTTTCTTT
d_call: .; clone_size: .; v_call: TRBV7-3; cdr3_length: 12; j_call: TRBJ2-1; cdr3_aa: CASVSIRNEQFF; cdr3_nt: TGTGCCAGCGTCTCAATCCGCAATGAGCAGTTCTTC
d_call: .; clone_size: .; v_call: TRBV7-9; cdr3_length: 16; j_call: TRBJ1-2; cdr3_aa: CASSLGPRGTGYGYTF; cdr3_nt: TGTGCCAGCAGCTTAGGACCCAGGGGCACGGGCTATGGCTACACCTTC
d_call: TRBD2; clone_size: .; v_call: TRBV12-5; cdr3_length: 15; j_call: TRBJ2-7; cdr3_aa: CASGLSTSGNNEQYF; cdr3_nt: TGTGCTAGTGGTTTGTCTACTAGCGGGAATAACGAGCAGTACTTC
d_call: TRBD1; clone_size: few; v_call: TRBV18; cdr3_length: 15; j_call: TRBJ2-4; cdr3_aa: CASSLRRDRANIQYF; cdr3_nt: TGTGCCAGCTCACTCAGGAGGGACAGGGCAAACATTCAGTACTTC
d_call: TRBD2; clone_size: .; v_call: TRBV4-2; cdr3_length: 17; j_call: TRBJ2-1; cdr3_aa: CASSQDQTLAGVNEQFF; cdr3_nt: TGTGCCAGCAGCCAAGATCAGACGCTAGCGGGAGTTAATGAGCAGTTCTTC
d_call: TRBD2; clone_size: .; v_call: TRBV7-6; cdr3_length: 18; j_call: TRBJ2-5; cdr3_aa: CASSLVRSGSLNQETQYF; cdr3_nt: TGTGCCAGCAGCTTAGTCCGTAGCGGGAGTTTAAACCAAGAGACCCAGTACTTC
d_call: .; clone_size: .; v_call: TRBV4-2; cdr3_length: 15; j_call: TRBJ2-2; cdr3_aa: CASSPRDRDTGELFF; cdr3_nt: TGTGCCAGCAGCCCCCGGGACCGAGACACCGGGGAGCTGTTTTTT
d_call: TRBD1; clone_size: .; v_call: TRBV5-1; cdr3_length: 16; j_call: TRBJ2-3; cdr3_aa: CASSSVGQGATDTQYF; cdr3_nt: TGCGCCAGCAGCTCAGTCGGACAGGGGGCAACAGATACGCAGTATTTT
d_call: .; clone_size: few; v_call: TRBV30; cdr3_length: 16; j_call: TRBJ2-6; cdr3_aa: CAWRMTGGSGANVLTF; cdr3_nt: TGTGCCTGGAGAATGACAGGCGGCTCTGGGGCCAACGTCCTGACTTTC
d_call: .; clone_size: .; v_call: TRBV5-5; cdr3_length: 14; j_call: TRBJ1-1; cdr3_aa: CASSRLPPNTEAFF; cdr3_nt: TGTGCCAGCAGCCGTCTCCCACCTAACACTGAAGCTTTCTTT
d_call: .; clone_size: .; v_call: TRBV5-6; cdr3_length: 15; j_call: TRBJ1-5; cdr3_aa: CASSFQYLLDQPQHF; cdr3_nt: TGTGCCAGCAGCTTCCAGTATTTACTGGATCAGCCCCAGCATTTT
d_call: .; clone_size: .; v_call: TRBV19; cdr3_length: 11; j_call: TRBJ1-1; cdr3_aa: CASKVNTEAFF; cdr3_nt: TGTGCCAGTAAGGTGAACACTGAAGCTTTCTTT
d_call: TRBD1; clone_size: .; v_call: TRBV2; cdr3_length: 13; j_call: TRBJ1-2; cdr3_aa: CASSRQGIYGYTF; cdr3_nt: TGTGCCAGCAGTAGACAGGGTATCTATGGCTACACCTTC
d_call: TRBD1; clone_size: .; v_call: TRBV6-5; cdr3_length: 14; j_call: TRBJ2-2; cdr3_aa: CASSSTGFSGELFF; cdr3_nt: TGTGCCAGCAGCTCGACAGGGTTTTCCGGGGAGCTGTTTTTT
d_call: .; clone_size: .; v_call: TRBV29-1; cdr3_length: 13; j_call: TRBJ2-3; cdr3_aa: CSHIRTVRDTQYF; cdr3_nt: TGCAGCCACATCCGGACAGTCAGAGATACGCAGTATTTT
d_call: .; clone_size: once; v_call: TRBV27; cdr3_length: 15; j_call: TRBJ1-5; cdr3_aa: CASSGGVGGAQPQHF; cdr3_nt: TGTGCCAGCAGTGGCGGGGTCGGGGGTGCTCAGCCCCAGCATTTT